The 13 T cell receptor beta chains listed next were all sequenced from one sample in a study of cytomegalovirus exposure and HLA in healthy donors. The PCR had 60 Vbeta and 13 Jbeta primers. Generated by immunoSEQ multiplex PCR, the TCRdb table keeps only in-frame clones and is missing some. The repertoire includes approximately 160,000 clones, roughly four fifths of them detected once, and 1.9% sits in the top ten. The sequenced sample consisted of PBMCs. These receptor sequences come from a woman younger than 30 in good health and CMV-seronegative.

This clone occurred once. J is TRBJ2-3 and V is TRBV18; 8 positions agree with TRBD2. This CDR3 region has 16 residues. Trimming removed 3 bases from V and 3 bases from J; junction bases left unmatched: 8. Germline CDR1 reads KGHSH; CDR2 reads LQKENI. For the CDR3, the DNA is TGTGCCAGCTCACCTCAACGAGCGGGAGTGACAGATACGCAGTATTTT. Translation: CASSPQRAGVTDTQYF.

The rearrangement links TRBV29-1 to TRBJ2-5; no clear D. CDR1 and CDR2 from the germline V gene are SQVTM and ANQGSEA. Trimming removed 3 bases from V and 4 bases from J, with 6 bases in between. The CDR3 consists of 11 residues. The chain's CDR3 is CSVDPGETQYF. DNA for the CDR3: TGCAGCGTTGATCCAGGAGAGACCCAGTACTTC.

For the CDR3, the DNA is TGTGCCAGCAGTGAACCGCAGGAGGGTCCCGATGGCTACACCTTC. Translation: CASSEPQEGPDGYTF. The chain employs TRBV25-1 and TRBJ1-2; D unresolved. V was cut by 2 bases and J by 6 bases, with 16 bases left in between. The CDR3 has 15 residues. Germline CDR1 is MGHDK and CDR2 is SYGVNS.

The rearrangement links TRBV7-8 to TRBJ2-7; perhaps TRBD1 as D (6 bases). V lost 8 bases and J 7 bases, leaving 12 bases between the germline ends. CDR3 length equals 11 residues. In germline, CDR1 is SGHVS, CDR2 FQNEAQ. CDR3 protein: CASGTPFEQYF. CDR3 sequence (DNA): TGTGCCAGCGGGACACCTTTTGAGCAGTACTTC.

J is TRBJ2-7 and V is TRBV7-9; D is possibly TRBD2 (6 bases). The CDR3 loop spans 14 amino acids. Germline CDR1 reads SEHNR; CDR2 reads FQNEAQ (reference sequence). Trimming pared 1 base from V and 3 bases from J, leaving 10 bases between. DNA of the CDR3: TGTGCCAGCAGCTTAGGGCAGGGACTCTACGAGCAGTACTTC. This sequence encodes CASSLGQGLYEQYF. Variable domain in full (rest from reference TRBV7-9 and TRBJ2-7): DTGVSQNPRHKITKRGQNVTFRCDPISEHNRLYWYRQTLGQGPEFLTYFQNEAQLEKSRLLSDRFSAERPKGSFSTLEIQRTEQGDSAMYLCASSLGQGLYEQYFGPGTRLTVT.

V is TRBV19 and J is TRBJ1-4, with a tentative D call TRBD1 (6 bases). This CDR3 region has 14 residues. Germline V CDR1 and CDR2: LNHDA, SQIVND (reference sequence). Trimming pared 10 bases from V and 9 bases from J, leaving 21 bases between. The DNA of the CDR3 is TGTGCCACCTCACTCTCAGGGGCCGAGAAAAAACTGTTTTTT. It encodes CATSLSGAEKKLFF.

The V gene is TRBV19, the J gene TRBJ1-4; 8 nucleotides match TRBD1. CDR1 and CDR2 (germline): LNHDA, SQIVND (reference sequence). The V and J ends lost 6 bases and 3 bases, in that order; junction bases with no gene match: 9. This CDR3 comprises 16 residues. CDR3: CASSGTGPTANEKLFF. CDR3 nucleotides: TGTGCCAGTAGCGGGACAGGACCGACGGCTAATGAAAAACTGTTTTTT. Complete variable domain (other parts from reference TRBV19 and TRBJ1-4): DGGITQSPKYLFRKEGQNVTLSCEQNLNHDAMYWYRQDPGQGLRLIYYSQIVNDFQKGDIAEGYSVSREKKESFPLTVTSAQKNPTAFYLCASSGTGPTANEKLFFGSGTQLSVL.

The rearrangement joins TRBV4-1 to TRBJ2-7; 9 bases fit TRBD1. The junction had 8 bases not matched to a gene; V was cut back by 0 bases and J by 5 bases. From germline, CDR1 is MGHRA and CDR2 YSYEKL. This CDR3 spans 16 amino acids. The CDR3 loop reads CASSQDPGQGRNEQYF. CDR3 DNA: TGCGCCAGCAGCCAAGACCCTGGACAGGGGAGGAACGAGCAGTACTTC.

The chain joins TRBV6-1 to TRBJ1-6; D is unclear. Trimming removed 0 bases from V and 7 bases from J, with 13 bases in between. Per germline, CDR1 MNHNS and CDR2 SASEGT. This CDR3 has 16 residues. The DNA of the CDR3 is TGTGCCAGCAGTGAAGCCCTTTTGAGAAACAATTCACCCCTCCACTTT. It yields the protein CASSEALLRNNSPLHF.

This chain joins TRBV19 and TRBJ1-5; 10 bases map to TRBD1. CDR1 is LNHDA and CDR2 is SQIVND in the germline V gene (reference sequence). This CDR3 is built from 14 residues. V lost 10 bases to trimming and J lost 5 bases; unmatched junction nucleotides: 8. The CDR3 region is CATDDRGLHQPQHF. The CDR3 DNA sequence: TGTGCCACCGACGACAGGGGGCTACATCAGCCCCAGCATTTT.

This chain connects TRBV2 to TRBJ1-6; D is ambiguous. This CDR3 comprises 13 residues. CDR1 is SNHLY and CDR2 is FYNNEI in the germline V gene. V was trimmed by 8 bases and J by 14 bases, leaving 19 bases between them. The CDR3 loop is CASAGRGSSTLHF. CDR3 DNA sequence: TGTGCCAGCGCTGGAAGAGGCAGCAGTACCCTCCACTTT.

V gene TRBV6-1 combines with J gene TRBJ2-7, with 9 bases aligning to TRBD1. With V trimmed by 5 bases and J by 3 bases, 5 bases remained unmatched. Germline loops: CDR1 MNHNS, CDR2 SASEGT. CDR3 length: 14 amino acids. The CDR3 DNA reads TGTGCCAGCAGTTTCGACAGGGGGAACTACGAGCAGTACTTC. Encoded protein: CASSFDRGNYEQYF.

The chain is built from TRBV6-1 and TRBJ1-6; the match to TRBD1 covers 7 bases. This CDR3 comprises 13 residues. CDR1 and CDR2 (germline): MNHNS, SASEGT. J lost 7 bases, V lost 5 bases, and 2 bases had no gene match. The CDR3 nucleotides read TGTGCCAGCAGTCCACAGGGGAATTCACCCCTCCACTTT. This translates into CASSPQGNSPLHF.